The clone carrying this T cell receptor beta chain has a count of ten or more. Its antigen is currently unknown. The size of this beta chain means little, since it is a stray read in a library made for alpha chains. The germline V and J ends were trimmed by 2 bases and 4 bases, with 11 bases remaining between them. CDR1 is MNHEY and CDR2 is SVGEGT in the germline V gene. The CDR3 sequence is 14 residues long. The sample comes from a study of spatial heterogeneity in lung cancer. General study results and limits: The study found that expanded intratumoral alpha and beta TCR counts tracked tumor mutation counts.

Time point denoted: sample taken at primary tumor resection. TCRdb itself ran the 5' RACE reads through MiXCR, one entry per CDR3 protein. The repertoire holds over 8,500 distinct CDR3 sequences, with around 15% as singletons. Sequencing used lung tumor tissue, obtained at surgery. This receptor was taken from a male donor with early-stage non-small cell lung cancer. The rearrangement links TRBV6-2 or TRBV6-3 to TRBJ1-2; D is possibly TRBD1 (5 bases). The CDR3 bases are TGTGCCAGCAGTTACCTTGGGACCGGCTATGGCTACACCTTC. It codes for CASSYLGTGYGYTF.